The subject of this entry is one T cell receptor (beta chain). Its antigen is unknown. The data stem from a study of T cell responses to AZD1222 COVID-19 vaccine. Sequencing was performed with immunoSEQ multiplex PCR; in TCRdb, only in-frame clones are kept and a portion is missing. The repertoire holds about 120,000 clones, with 70% to 90% as singletons. Findings of the study overall: As reported, nearly half of all spike-specific TCRs target variant regions that are unmutated.

This CDR3 is built from 15 residues. Germline V gene lookup returns CDR1 MNHEY and CDR2 SVGEGT. Trimming took 2 bases from V and 6 from J; bases not matched to a gene: 4. The source of this sequence is an adult in good health. The specimen was peripheral blood, collected on day 0 of AZD1222 vaccination. The chain couples TRBV6-2 or TRBV6-3 to TRBJ2-7; 13 bases align to TRBD2. CDR3 nucleotide sequence: TGTGCCAGCAGTTACAGGACTAGCGGGAGTGGCGAGCAGTACTTC. This encodes CASSYRTSGSGEQYF.